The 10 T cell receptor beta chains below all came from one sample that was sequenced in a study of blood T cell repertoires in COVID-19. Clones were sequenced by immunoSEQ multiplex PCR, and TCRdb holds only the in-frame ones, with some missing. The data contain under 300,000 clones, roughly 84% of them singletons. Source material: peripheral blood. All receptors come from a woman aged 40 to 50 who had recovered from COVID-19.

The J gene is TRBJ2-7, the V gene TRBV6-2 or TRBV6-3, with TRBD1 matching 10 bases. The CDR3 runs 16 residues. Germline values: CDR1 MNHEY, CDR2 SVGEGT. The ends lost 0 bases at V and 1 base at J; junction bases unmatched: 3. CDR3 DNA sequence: TGTGCCAGCAGTTACTCGCCGGGACAGGGGTCCTACGAGCAGTACTTC. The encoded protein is CASSYSPGQGSYEQYF.

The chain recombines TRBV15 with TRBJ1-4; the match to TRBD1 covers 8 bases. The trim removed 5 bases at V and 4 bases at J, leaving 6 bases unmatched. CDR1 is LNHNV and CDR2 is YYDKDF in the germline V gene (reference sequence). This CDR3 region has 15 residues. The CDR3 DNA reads TGTGCCACCAGCCCCCGGGACAGGAGTAATGAAAAACTGTTTTTT. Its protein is CATSPRDRSNEKLFF.

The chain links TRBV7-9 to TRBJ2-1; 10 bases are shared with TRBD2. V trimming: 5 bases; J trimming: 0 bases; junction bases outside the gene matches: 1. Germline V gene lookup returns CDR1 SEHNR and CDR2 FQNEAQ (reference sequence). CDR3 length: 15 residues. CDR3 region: CASSASGSSYNEQFF. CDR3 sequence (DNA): TGTGCCAGCAGCGCTAGCGGGAGCTCCTACAATGAGCAGTTCTTC.

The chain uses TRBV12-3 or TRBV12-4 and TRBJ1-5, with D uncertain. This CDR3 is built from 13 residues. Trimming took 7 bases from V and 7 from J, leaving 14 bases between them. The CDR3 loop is CASTVSARQPQHF. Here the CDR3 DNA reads TGTGCCAGCACCGTCTCGGCCAGGCAGCCCCAGCATTTT.

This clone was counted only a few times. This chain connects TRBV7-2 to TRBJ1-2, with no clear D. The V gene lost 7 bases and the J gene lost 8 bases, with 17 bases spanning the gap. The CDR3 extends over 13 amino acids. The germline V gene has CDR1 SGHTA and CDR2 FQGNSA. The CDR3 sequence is CASTLSGGWGYTF. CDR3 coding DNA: TGTGCCAGCACTCTATCGGGAGGGTGGGGCTACACCTTC. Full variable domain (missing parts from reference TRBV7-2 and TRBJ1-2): GAGVSQSPSNKVTEKGKDVELRCDPISGHTALYWYRQSLGQGLEFLIYFQGNSAPDKSGLPSDRFSAERTGGSVSTLTIQRTQQEDSAVYLCASTLSGGWGYTFGSGTRLTVV.

DNA for the CDR3: TGTGCCAGCAGCAAGGGGCCATTGAACTATGGCTACACCTTC. Residues: CASSKGPLNYGYTF. J is TRBJ1-2 and V is TRBV14; possible D gene TRBD1, 5 bases. V was pared by 5 bases and J by 2 bases, with 12 bases between. The CDR3 has 14 amino acids. Germline values: CDR1 SGHDN, CDR2 FVKESK.

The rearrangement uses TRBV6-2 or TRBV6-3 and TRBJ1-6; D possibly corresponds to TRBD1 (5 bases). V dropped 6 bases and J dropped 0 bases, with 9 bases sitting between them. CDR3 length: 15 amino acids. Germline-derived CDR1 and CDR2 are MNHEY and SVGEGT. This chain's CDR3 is CASSLDTSYNSPLHF. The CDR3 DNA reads TGTGCCAGCAGCTTGGACACCTCCTATAATTCACCCCTCCACTTT.

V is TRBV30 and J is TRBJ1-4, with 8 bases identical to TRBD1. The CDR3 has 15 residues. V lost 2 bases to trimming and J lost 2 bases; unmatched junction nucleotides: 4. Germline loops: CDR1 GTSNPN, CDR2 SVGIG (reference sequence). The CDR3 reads CAWSSRDRTNEKLFF. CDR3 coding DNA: TGTGCCTGGAGTTCCCGGGACAGGACTAATGAAAAACTGTTTTTT.

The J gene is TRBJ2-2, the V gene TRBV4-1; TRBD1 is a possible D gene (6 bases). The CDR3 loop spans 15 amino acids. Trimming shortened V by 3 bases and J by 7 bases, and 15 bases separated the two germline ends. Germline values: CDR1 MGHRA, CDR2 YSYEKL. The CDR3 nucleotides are TGCGCCAGCAGCCACCCGGCGCGACAGGACGGGGAGCTGTTTTTT. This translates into CASSHPARQDGELFF.

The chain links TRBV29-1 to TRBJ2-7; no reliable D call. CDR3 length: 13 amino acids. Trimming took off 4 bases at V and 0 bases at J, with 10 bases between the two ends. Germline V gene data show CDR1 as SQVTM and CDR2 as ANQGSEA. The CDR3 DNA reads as TGCAGCGTTGGTTCACGGAGCTCCTACGAGCAGTACTTC. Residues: CSVGSRSSYEQYF.